The 20 T cell receptor beta chains listed next were all sequenced from one sample in a study of blood T cell repertoires in COVID-19. Produced via immunoSEQ multiplex PCR; TCRdb's table is partial and in-frame only. This table has about 160,000 clones, around 84% appearing once. The sequenced sample consisted of PBMCs or T cells enriched from blood (not recorded which). The receptor set was obtained from a woman between 50 and 59 years old who had recovered from COVID-19.

The chain uses TRBV6-2 or TRBV6-3 and TRBJ2-7; 8 bases match TRBD1. Per germline, CDR1 MNHEY and CDR2 SVGEGT. J gave up 5 bases and V 4 bases, and 16 bases lay outside the gene matches. The CDR3 has 17 residues. This CDR3 reads CASSWLKPGGGLDEQYF. CDR3 nucleotides: TGTGCCAGCAGTTGGCTGAAGCCAGGGGGCGGATTGGACGAGCAGTACTTC.

The rearrangement links TRBV29-1 to TRBJ2-3, with 8 bases identical to TRBD2. CDR3 size: 15 residues. V dropped 7 bases and J dropped 0; count of bases not matched to a gene: 9. Germline-derived CDR1 and CDR2 are SQVTM and ANQGSEA. The CDR3 loop reads CSGGLAPYSTDTQYF. The CDR3 bases are TGCAGCGGTGGACTAGCCCCTTATAGCACAGATACGCAGTATTTT.

This clone was observed a few times. The chain is built from TRBV3-1 (or the pseudogene TRBV3-2) and TRBJ2-5; 8 bases are a match to TRBD2. The CDR3 loop spans 14 amino acids. V shed 6 bases, J shed 5 bases, and the junction held 8 bases outside the gene matches. Germline CDR1 LGHDT, CDR2 YNNKEL (reference sequence). In DNA form, the CDR3 reads TGTGCCAGCAGAACCTTTGGCGGGGGGGAGACCCAGTACTTC. It is translated as CASRTFGGGETQYF.

The chain combines TRBV4-3 with TRBJ1-4, with 7 bases lining up with TRBD1. V trimming: 0 bases; J trimming: 7 bases; junction bases outside the gene matches: 11. The CDR3 sequence is 17 residues long. CDR1 is LGHNA and CDR2 is YSLEER in the germline V gene. In DNA, the CDR3 is TGCGCCAGCAGCCAAGAACCTCCAGGGGGAGTTGGTGAAAAACTGTTTTTT. The encoded protein is CASSQEPPGGVGEKLFF.

This clone was found a few times. The chain links TRBV5-4 to TRBJ2-1, with 10 bases aligning to TRBD2. Germline CDR1 reads SGHNT; CDR2 reads YYREEE (reference sequence). J gave up 5 bases and V 2 bases, and 4 bases lay outside the gene matches. The CDR3 consists of 15 residues. CDR3 amino acids: CASSLAGGTNNEQFF. In DNA form, the CDR3 reads TGTGCCAGCAGCTTAGCGGGAGGGACGAACAATGAGCAGTTCTTC.

The J gene is TRBJ2-1, the V gene TRBV12-1; no check of the table's D call, TRBD2, against the DNA was made. TRBV12-1 is flagged as a pseudogene. This CDR3 spans 16 amino acids. CDR3 nucleotide sequence: TGTGCCAGCAGCTCCGGGTCTGGTCTCGCCTACAATGAGCAGTTCTTC. This translates into CASSSGSGLAYNEQFF.

This rearrangement joins TRBV7-9 to TRBJ2-3; a weak D match, TRBD2 (6 bases). Germline lookup yields CDR1 SEHNR and CDR2 FQNEAQ (reference sequence). V was trimmed by 1 base and J by 4 bases, leaving 9 bases between them. The CDR3 runs 14 residues. Written as DNA, the CDR3 is TGTGCCAGCAGCTTAGGACTAGGGGCAGATACGCAGTATTTT. Translating gives CASSLGLGADTQYF.

The J gene is TRBJ1-6, the V gene TRBV28, with 8 bases aligning to TRBD1. Germline-derived CDR1 and CDR2 are MDHEN and SYDVKM. The CDR3 contains 16 residues. The junction had 14 bases not matched to a gene; V was cut back by 6 bases and J by 10 bases. The CDR3 DNA follows: TGTGCCAGCAGACGAAGTGGCGGACAGGGTTACTCACCCCTCCACTTT. This gives the protein CASRRSGGQGYSPLHF.

The CDR3 coding sequence is TGTGCCAGTAGTCAAGACAAGGTAGCGGGAGGGCCTGGGACCGGGGAGCTGTTTTTT. It translates to CASSQDKVAGGPGTGELFF. The chain links TRBV19 to TRBJ2-2; 11 nucleotides agree with TRBD2. V lost 5 bases to trimming and J lost 5 bases; unmatched junction nucleotides: 16. CDR3 length equals 19 residues. Germline V gene sequence: CDR1 LNHDA, CDR2 SQIVND (reference sequence). Drawing the rest from reference TRBV19 and TRBJ2-2, the complete variable domain is DGGITQSPKYLFRKEGQNVTLSCEQNLNHDAMYWYRQDPGQGLRLIYYSQIVNDFQKGDIAEGYSVSREKKESFPLTVTSAQKNPTAFYLCASSQDKVAGGPGTGELFFGEGSRLTVL.

The rearrangement uses TRBV11-2 and TRBJ2-1, with TRBD2 as a possible D gene (6 bases). V lost 6 bases to trimming and J lost 8 bases, with 20 bases between them. This CDR3 has 15 amino acids. From germline, CDR1 is SGHAT and CDR2 FQNNGV. The CDR3 reads CASSYRASWGDEQFF. CDR3 nucleotide sequence: TGTGCCAGCAGTTACCGGGCCAGTTGGGGGGATGAGCAGTTCTTC.

The rearrangement uses TRBV4-3 and TRBJ2-2; 8 bases are shared with TRBD2. The CDR3 has 16 amino acids. Germline loops: CDR1 LGHNA, CDR2 YSLEER. V lost 0 bases to trimming and J lost 3 bases; unmatched junction nucleotides: 3. As DNA, the CDR3 is TGCGCCAGCAGCCAAGAAGGGACTAGTGACACCGGGGAGCTGTTTTTT. It translates to CASSQEGTSDTGELFF.

The sample holds a few counts of this clone. The chain joins TRBV28 to TRBJ1-2, with TRBD1 matching over 7 bases. Trimming took 3 bases from V and 8 from J; bases not matched to a gene: 15. CDR1 and CDR2 (germline): MDHEN, SYDVKM. The CDR3 extends over 16 amino acids. Here the CDR3 DNA reads TGTGCCAGCAGTTTCCAGGCAGGGGGGCTCTCTAGGGGCTACACCTTC. It translates to CASSFQAGGLSRGYTF.

The V gene is TRBV18, the J gene TRBJ1-4, with 7 positions matching TRBD1. This CDR3 spans 17 amino acids. Germline values: CDR1 KGHSH, CDR2 LQKENI. V lost 0 bases to trimming and J lost 0 bases; unmatched junction nucleotides: 4. The CDR3 sequence is CASSPPYRGSTNEKLFF. The CDR3, as DNA: TGTGCCAGCTCACCACCGTACAGGGGTTCAACTAATGAAAAACTGTTTTTT.

This chain uses TRBV6-5 with TRBJ2-3, with a weak D call TRBD2 (6 bases). Germline loops: CDR1 MNHEY, CDR2 SVGAGI. V lost 2 bases and J lost 2, with 8 bases in between. The CDR3 runs to 14 residues. The CDR3 DNA follows: TGTGCCAGCAGTTACGGGACTTTCACAGATACGCAGTATTTT. It specifies CASSYGTFTDTQYF.

The rearrangement links TRBV7-2 to TRBJ2-1; TRBD2 might be the D (6 bases). This CDR3 spans 16 amino acids. V lost 4 bases to trimming and J lost 3 bases, with 16 bases between them. Germline V lookup: CDR1 SGHTA, CDR2 FQGNSA. The chain's CDR3 is CASSSGVSGYYNEQFF. CDR3 nucleotides: TGTGCCAGCAGCTCCGGGGTTAGCGGATACTACAATGAGCAGTTCTTC.

In its sample, this clone was seen once. V and J are TRBV24-1 and TRBJ2-5; D perhaps matches TRBD1 (7 bases). Trimming left V 3 bases short and J 1 base short, with 14 bases between. CDR1 is KGHDR, CDR2 SFDVKD, per germline. This CDR3 contains 16 residues. CDR3 sequence: CATSDRGGTVQETQYF. For the CDR3, the DNA is TGTGCCACCAGTGATCGGGGCGGGACAGTCCAAGAGACCCAGTACTTC.

The sample holds one count of this clone. The CDR3 is CAISKTGDTEAFF. CDR3 in DNA: TGTGCCATCAGTAAGACAGGGGACACTGAAGCTTTCTTT. The genes are TRBV10-3 and TRBJ1-1; the match to TRBD1 covers 8 bases. This CDR3 region has 13 residues. Trimming cost V 5 bases and J 3 bases; bases outside gene matches: 2. Germline loops: CDR1 ENHRY, CDR2 SYGVKD.

In this sample, this clone turned up once. The chain has TRBV19 and TRBJ2-1; 10 nucleotides align to TRBD1. The CDR3 runs 15 residues. V shed 5 bases, J shed 8 bases, and the junction held 9 bases outside the gene matches. From germline, CDR1 is LNHDA and CDR2 SQIVND (reference sequence). CDR3 bases: TGTGCCAGTAGTGCCCCCCGGGACAGGGGTTATGAGCAGTTCTTC. It is translated as CASSAPRDRGYEQFF.

The chain's CDR3 is CASSQGPDYEQYF. The CDR3, as DNA: TGCGCCAGTTCACAGGGACCCGACTACGAGCAGTACTTC. The chain combines TRBV5-1 with TRBJ2-7; perhaps TRBD1 as D (6 bases). Germline V gene sequence: CDR1 SGHRS, CDR2 YFSETQ. This CDR3 spans 13 amino acids. V was trimmed by 8 bases and J by 3 bases, leaving 15 bases between them.

The chain uses TRBV7-2 and TRBJ2-3, with a tentative D call TRBD2 (6 bases). The CDR3 covers 15 residues. Germline V gene lookup returns CDR1 SGHTA and CDR2 FQGNSA. V lost 3 bases, J lost 1 base, and 11 bases lay in between. Here the CDR3 DNA reads TGTGCCAGCAGCTTGGTTAGCGGACGCACAGATACGCAGTATTTT. Protein sequence: CASSLVSGRTDTQYF.